The rows below give T cell receptor beta chains drawn from one sample of a study of glioma-infiltrating T cells after dendritic cell vaccination. Clones were read by immunoSEQ multiplex PCR, and TCRdb kept only the in-frame ones, dropping some. The data contain 90,000 or so clones, approximately 78% of them singletons. The sample consisted of blood, taken after dendritic cell vaccination. The receptors were gathered from a human donor with glioblastoma. The CDR3 runs from the conserved cysteine through the conserved F or W. Each record gives: J gene, clone size, D gene, V gene, CDR3 DNA, CDR3 protein. D genes are given only for firm matches. Clone size is shown for a subset of rows, as once, few, many or a class of expanded clone.

J gene: TRBJ1-2
clone size: -
D gene: -
V gene: TRBV19
CDR3 DNA: TGTGCCAGTAGGGGGCTGTCTTCGGGAGCTAACTATGGCTACACCTTC
CDR3 protein: CASRGLSSGANYGYTF

J gene: TRBJ2-1
clone size: few
D gene: TRBD2
V gene: TRBV27
CDR3 DNA: TGTGCCAGCAGTTTTAGCGGGTCCTACAATGAGCAGTTCTTC
CDR3 protein: CASSFSGSYNEQFF

J gene: TRBJ2-3
clone size: -
D gene: TRBD2
V gene: TRBV2
CDR3 DNA: TGTGCCAGCAGTCGGGGGACTAGCGGGAGGAGGGGCACAGATACGCAGTATTTT
CDR3 protein: CASSRGTSGRRGTDTQYF

J gene: TRBJ2-3
clone size: -
D gene: TRBD2
V gene: TRBV10-3
CDR3 DNA: TGTGCCATCAGTTCCCCACGGGGGGGTGACTCTAGCACAGATACGCAGTATTTT
CDR3 protein: CAISSPRGGDSSTDTQYF

J gene: TRBJ1-2
clone size: -
D gene: -
V gene: TRBV4-1
CDR3 DNA: TGCGCCAGCAGCCAACCCCTGACAGAAGATGGCTACACCTTC
CDR3 protein: CASSQPLTEDGYTF

J gene: TRBJ2-3
clone size: -
D gene: -
V gene: TRBV7-3
CDR3 DNA: TGTGCCAGCAGCTCCGGCCCCGGGCTAGCTGGTGCAGATACGCAGTATTTT
CDR3 protein: CASSSGPGLAGADTQYF

J gene: TRBJ2-1
clone size: -
D gene: TRBD2
V gene: TRBV7-3
CDR3 DNA: TGTGCCAGCAGCTTAGCGGGAGGGTTGGATGAGCAGTTCTTC
CDR3 protein: CASSLAGGLDEQFF

J gene: TRBJ2-5
clone size: few
D gene: TRBD2
V gene: TRBV6-5
CDR3 DNA: TGTGCCAGCAGACGGACTAGCGGGAGTAAAGAGACCCAGTACTTC
CDR3 protein: CASRRTSGSKETQYF

J gene: TRBJ1-6
clone size: once
D gene: TRBD1
V gene: TRBV27
CDR3 DNA: TGTGCCAGCACCCTACAGGGGGCTGAATCACCCCTCCACTTT
CDR3 protein: CASTLQGAESPLHF

J gene: TRBJ1-5
clone size: once
D gene: TRBD1
V gene: TRBV5-1
CDR3 DNA: TGCGCCAGCAGCCTGGACAGGGGTCCGAATCAGCCCCAGCATTTT
CDR3 protein: CASSLDRGPNQPQHF

J gene: TRBJ2-2
clone size: -
D gene: -
V gene: TRBV11-3
CDR3 DNA: TGTGCCAGCAGCGGTGGCAGGTACACCGGGGAGCTGTTTTTT
CDR3 protein: CASSGGRYTGELFF

J gene: TRBJ1-3
clone size: -
D gene: -
V gene: TRBV30
CDR3 DNA: TGTGCCTGGAGTGCGGTGGGCCGACAGGATGGAAACACCATATATTTT
CDR3 protein: CAWSAVGRQDGNTIYF

J gene: TRBJ1-6
clone size: -
D gene: -
V gene: TRBV15
CDR3 DNA: TGTGCCACCAGCAGAGATCAGGGCGATTCACCCCTCCACTTT
CDR3 protein: CATSRDQGDSPLHF

J gene: TRBJ1-2
clone size: -
D gene: TRBD1
V gene: TRBV6-5
CDR3 DNA: TGTGCCAGCGGGGACAGGGGGAACTATGGCTACACCTTC
CDR3 protein: CASGDRGNYGYTF

J gene: TRBJ2-1
clone size: once
D gene: TRBD2
V gene: TRBV2
CDR3 DNA: TGTGCCAGCAAAAGCGGGAGGGCCTGGGGAAATGAGCAGTTCTTC
CDR3 protein: CASKSGRAWGNEQFF

J gene: TRBJ1-3
clone size: -
D gene: TRBD1
V gene: TRBV7-3
CDR3 DNA: TGTGCCAGCAGCGACAGGGTTGGAAACACCATATATTTT
CDR3 protein: CASSDRVGNTIYF

J gene: TRBJ2-1
clone size: -
D gene: -
V gene: TRBV7-2
CDR3 DNA: TGTGCCAGCAGCGCCCTCAGGCCCAATGAGCAGTTCTTC
CDR3 protein: CASSALRPNEQFF

J gene: TRBJ2-7
clone size: -
D gene: -
V gene: TRBV7-2
CDR3 DNA: TGTGCCAGCAGCCCCCTCGGCGGCCCCTACGAGCAGTACTTC
CDR3 protein: CASSPLGGPYEQYF

J gene: TRBJ2-7
clone size: -
D gene: TRBD2
V gene: TRBV7-2
CDR3 DNA: TGTGCCAGCAGCTTATGGGTAGCGGGGTTCAGCTCCTACGAGCAGTACTTC
CDR3 protein: CASSLWVAGFSSYEQYF

J gene: TRBJ1-1
clone size: -
D gene: -
V gene: TRBV5-4
CDR3 DNA: TGTGCCAGCAGCTTGATTTCCGGGGGGGGCACTGAAGCTTTCTTT
CDR3 protein: CASSLISGGGTEAFF

J gene: TRBJ2-1
clone size: once
D gene: TRBD2
V gene: TRBV2
CDR3 DNA: TGTGCCAGCAGTCTGGACGGGACTAGCGGGAGTGAGCAGTTCTTC
CDR3 protein: CASSLDGTSGSEQFF

J gene: TRBJ1-1
clone size: -
D gene: -
V gene: TRBV5-1
CDR3 DNA: TGCGCCAGCACCCAGGGCGCTGAAGCTTTCTTT
CDR3 protein: CASTQGAEAFF

J gene: TRBJ1-1
clone size: -
D gene: -
V gene: TRBV4-1
CDR3 DNA: TGCGCCAGCAGCCAAACCGACACGAACACTGAAGCTTTCTTT
CDR3 protein: CASSQTDTNTEAFF

J gene: TRBJ1-2
clone size: -
D gene: TRBD1
V gene: TRBV7-2
CDR3 DNA: TGTGCCAGCAGCTCTACAGGGGGCTATGGCTACACCTTC
CDR3 protein: CASSSTGGYGYTF

J gene: TRBJ2-7
clone size: -
D gene: TRBD1
V gene: TRBV5-6
CDR3 DNA: TGTGCCAGCAGCCCCTGGACAGGGGTCCACGAGCAGTACTTC
CDR3 protein: CASSPWTGVHEQYF

J gene: TRBJ2-1
clone size: -
D gene: TRBD1
V gene: TRBV18
CDR3 DNA: TGTGCCAGCTCACCACGGATTCCCACAGGGGCGGGCAATGAGCAGTTCTTC
CDR3 protein: CASSPRIPTGAGNEQFF

J gene: TRBJ1-3
clone size: -
D gene: -
V gene: TRBV25-1
CDR3 DNA: TGTGCCAGCAGTAGGTCGTCTGGTGCGGACACCATATATTTT
CDR3 protein: CASSRSSGADTIYF

J gene: TRBJ1-2
clone size: -
D gene: TRBD1
V gene: TRBV7-9
CDR3 DNA: TGTGCCAGCAGCTTACGGGACAGGGGGCCGTGGGGCTACACCTTC
CDR3 protein: CASSLRDRGPWGYTF

J gene: TRBJ1-1
clone size: -
D gene: -
V gene: TRBV2
CDR3 DNA: TGTGCCAGCCAACCCCGGGGAGGGTTGAACACTGAAGCTTTCTTT
CDR3 protein: CASQPRGGLNTEAFF

J gene: TRBJ1-1
clone size: -
D gene: -
V gene: TRBV29-1
CDR3 DNA: TGCAGCGTTGTGCGGGGGATGAACACTGAAGCTTTCTTT
CDR3 protein: CSVVRGMNTEAFF

J gene: TRBJ2-3
clone size: -
D gene: TRBD2
V gene: TRBV5-1
CDR3 DNA: TGCGCCAGCAGCCCAACCGGGACTAGCGGGTCAGATACGCAGTATTTT
CDR3 protein: CASSPTGTSGSDTQYF

J gene: TRBJ2-3
clone size: -
D gene: -
V gene: TRBV5-1
CDR3 DNA: TGCGCCAGCAGCTTGGTGGCGGGGGACATCACAGATACGCAGTATTTT
CDR3 protein: CASSLVAGDITDTQYF

J gene: TRBJ2-2
clone size: -
D gene: TRBD2
V gene: TRBV7-8
CDR3 DNA: TGTGCCAGCAGCTTAGTTATGCGGGGGGGCTTCGGGGAGCTGTTTTTT
CDR3 protein: CASSLVMRGGFGELFF

J gene: TRBJ1-1
clone size: -
D gene: TRBD1
V gene: TRBV23-1
CDR3 DNA: TGCGCCAGCAGTCAACCGAACCGACAGGGGTGCGACACTGAAGCTTTCTTT
CDR3 protein: CASSQPNRQGCDTEAFF

J gene: TRBJ2-1
clone size: -
D gene: -
V gene: TRBV7-9
CDR3 DNA: TGTGCGCTCCAGGACACATACAATGAGCAGTTCTTC
CDR3 protein: CALQDTYNEQFF

J gene: TRBJ2-3
clone size: -
D gene: TRBD2
V gene: TRBV10-3
CDR3 DNA: TGTGCCATCAGGGGGACTAGCGGACACACAGATACGCAGTATTTT
CDR3 protein: CAIRGTSGHTDTQYF

J gene: TRBJ1-3
clone size: -
D gene: -
V gene: TRBV7-9
CDR3 DNA: TGTGCCAGCAGCTTAGGCCAACTCTCTGGAAACACCATATATTTT
CDR3 protein: CASSLGQLSGNTIYF

J gene: TRBJ1-2
clone size: -
D gene: -
V gene: TRBV19
CDR3 DNA: TGTGCCAGTAGTATATCTCCAGTAAGGGAGGGGATAATACCCTATGGCTACACCTTC
CDR3 protein: CASSISPVREGIIPYGYTF

J gene: TRBJ1-2
clone size: -
D gene: -
V gene: TRBV2
CDR3 DNA: TGTGCCAGCAGCCTCGACGGCAACTATGGCTACGCCTTC
CDR3 protein: CASSLDGNYGYAF

J gene: TRBJ1-5
clone size: -
D gene: -
V gene: TRBV19
CDR3 DNA: TGTGCCAGTACCACAGGGTTTAGCAATCAGCCCCAGCATTTT
CDR3 protein: CASTTGFSNQPQHF

J gene: TRBJ1-5
clone size: -
D gene: -
V gene: TRBV19
CDR3 DNA: TGTGCCAGTAGTATAGTTTCAAATAGCAATCAGCCCCAGCATTTT
CDR3 protein: CASSIVSNSNQPQHF

J gene: TRBJ1-2
clone size: -
D gene: -
V gene: TRBV27
CDR3 DNA: TGTGCCAGCAGTTTAGAGGGCCTATATGGCTACACCTTC
CDR3 protein: CASSLEGLYGYTF

J gene: TRBJ1-5
clone size: -
D gene: -
V gene: TRBV6-4
CDR3 DNA: TGTGCCAGCAGCCTAGATGCGGTCCACAATCAGCCCCAGCATTTT
CDR3 protein: CASSLDAVHNQPQHF

J gene: TRBJ2-4
clone size: -
D gene: -
V gene: TRBV5-1
CDR3 DNA: TGCGCCAGCAGCTTGGGGGCTGCCAAAAACATTCAGTACTTC
CDR3 protein: CASSLGAAKNIQYF

J gene: TRBJ1-3
clone size: -
D gene: -
V gene: TRBV7-2
CDR3 DNA: TGTGCCAGCAGCTTACCGTTGGCGGCTGGAAACACCATATATTTT
CDR3 protein: CASSLPLAAGNTIYF

J gene: TRBJ1-1
clone size: -
D gene: TRBD1
V gene: TRBV5-1
CDR3 DNA: TGCGCCAGCAGCTTTCAGGGGGGAAGCACTGAAGCTTTCTTT
CDR3 protein: CASSFQGGSTEAFF

J gene: TRBJ2-5
clone size: -
D gene: -
V gene: TRBV28
CDR3 DNA: TGTGCCAGCAGCCGATCGGGAGCAGAGACCCAGTACTTC
CDR3 protein: CASSRSGAETQYF

J gene: TRBJ1-6
clone size: -
D gene: -
V gene: TRBV10-3
CDR3 DNA: TGTGCCATCAGTGACCGGGGTTCAGGATCACCCCTCCACTTT
CDR3 protein: CAISDRGSGSPLHF

J gene: TRBJ2-1
clone size: few
D gene: -
V gene: TRBV27
CDR3 DNA: TGTGCCAGCAGTCCCAGGTTCTACCACAATGAGCAGTTCTTC
CDR3 protein: CASSPRFYHNEQFF

J gene: TRBJ1-2
clone size: -
D gene: -
V gene: TRBV2
CDR3 DNA: TGTGCCAGCAGTGTTGAGATAGGAGCTAACTATGGCTACACCTTC
CDR3 protein: CASSVEIGANYGYTF

J gene: TRBJ2-4
clone size: many
D gene: -
V gene: TRBV12-1
CDR3 DNA: TGTGCCACCCAACCGAAGACAGAGCGAGTCTGCCGACGGTCCAAAAACATTCAGTACTTC
CDR3 protein: CATQPKTERVCRRSKNIQYF

J gene: TRBJ1-5
clone size: -
D gene: -
V gene: TRBV6-5
CDR3 DNA: TGTGCCAGCAGCAGGGGATCTGACGGCAATCAGCCCCAGCATTTT
CDR3 protein: CASSRGSDGNQPQHF

J gene: TRBJ1-4
clone size: once
D gene: TRBD1
V gene: TRBV15
CDR3 DNA: TGTGCCACCAGCAGCGGGACAGGGGGTGAAAAACTGTTTTTT
CDR3 protein: CATSSGTGGEKLFF